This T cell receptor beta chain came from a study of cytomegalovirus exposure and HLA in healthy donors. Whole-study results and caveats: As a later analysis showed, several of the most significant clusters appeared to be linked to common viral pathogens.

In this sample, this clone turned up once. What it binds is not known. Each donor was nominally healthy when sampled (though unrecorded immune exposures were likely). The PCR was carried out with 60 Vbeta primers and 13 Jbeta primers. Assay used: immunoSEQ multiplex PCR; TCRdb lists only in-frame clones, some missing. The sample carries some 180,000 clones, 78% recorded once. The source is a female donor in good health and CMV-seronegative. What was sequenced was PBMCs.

The CDR3 loop is CSVDGGTSGIYNEQFF. The CDR3 nucleotides read TGCAGCGTTGATGGCGGGACTAGCGGGATCTACAATGAGCAGTTCTTC. This chain links TRBV29-1 with TRBJ2-1; 13 nucleotides agree with TRBD2. The CDR3 consists of 16 residues. Germline V CDR1 and CDR2: SQVTM, ANQGSEA. The V segment lost 3 bases and the J segment 3 bases; nucleotides outside the gene matches: 5.